The present T cell receptor (beta chain) was sequenced within a study of beta chain features in type 1 diabetes. General study findings and limits: In every one of the four CD4+ subsets, TCRB CDR3s were moderately but significantly shorter in Type 1 diabetes patients.

Trimming cost V 3 bases and J 9 bases, with 18 bases left between them. The CDR3 has 16 amino acids. The germline V gene has CDR1 LNHDA and CDR2 SQIVND (reference sequence). This clone has just a few counts. Its antigen remains unidentified. The sequenced template was cDNA made from the entire isolated RNA. Produced via immunoSEQ multiplex PCR; TCRdb's table is partial and in-frame only. The repertoire holds 600,000 or so clones, with around 11% as singletons. Sequencing was performed on naive CD4+ T cells from blood. The chain is built from TRBV19 and TRBJ1-6; the D gene is possibly TRBD1 (6 bases). The clonotype comes from a man under 40 with type 1 diabetes. CDR3 sequence: CASSMTTGTPSSPLHF. The CDR3 bases are TGTGCCAGTAGTATGACCACCGGGACACCTTCTTCACCCCTCCACTTT.